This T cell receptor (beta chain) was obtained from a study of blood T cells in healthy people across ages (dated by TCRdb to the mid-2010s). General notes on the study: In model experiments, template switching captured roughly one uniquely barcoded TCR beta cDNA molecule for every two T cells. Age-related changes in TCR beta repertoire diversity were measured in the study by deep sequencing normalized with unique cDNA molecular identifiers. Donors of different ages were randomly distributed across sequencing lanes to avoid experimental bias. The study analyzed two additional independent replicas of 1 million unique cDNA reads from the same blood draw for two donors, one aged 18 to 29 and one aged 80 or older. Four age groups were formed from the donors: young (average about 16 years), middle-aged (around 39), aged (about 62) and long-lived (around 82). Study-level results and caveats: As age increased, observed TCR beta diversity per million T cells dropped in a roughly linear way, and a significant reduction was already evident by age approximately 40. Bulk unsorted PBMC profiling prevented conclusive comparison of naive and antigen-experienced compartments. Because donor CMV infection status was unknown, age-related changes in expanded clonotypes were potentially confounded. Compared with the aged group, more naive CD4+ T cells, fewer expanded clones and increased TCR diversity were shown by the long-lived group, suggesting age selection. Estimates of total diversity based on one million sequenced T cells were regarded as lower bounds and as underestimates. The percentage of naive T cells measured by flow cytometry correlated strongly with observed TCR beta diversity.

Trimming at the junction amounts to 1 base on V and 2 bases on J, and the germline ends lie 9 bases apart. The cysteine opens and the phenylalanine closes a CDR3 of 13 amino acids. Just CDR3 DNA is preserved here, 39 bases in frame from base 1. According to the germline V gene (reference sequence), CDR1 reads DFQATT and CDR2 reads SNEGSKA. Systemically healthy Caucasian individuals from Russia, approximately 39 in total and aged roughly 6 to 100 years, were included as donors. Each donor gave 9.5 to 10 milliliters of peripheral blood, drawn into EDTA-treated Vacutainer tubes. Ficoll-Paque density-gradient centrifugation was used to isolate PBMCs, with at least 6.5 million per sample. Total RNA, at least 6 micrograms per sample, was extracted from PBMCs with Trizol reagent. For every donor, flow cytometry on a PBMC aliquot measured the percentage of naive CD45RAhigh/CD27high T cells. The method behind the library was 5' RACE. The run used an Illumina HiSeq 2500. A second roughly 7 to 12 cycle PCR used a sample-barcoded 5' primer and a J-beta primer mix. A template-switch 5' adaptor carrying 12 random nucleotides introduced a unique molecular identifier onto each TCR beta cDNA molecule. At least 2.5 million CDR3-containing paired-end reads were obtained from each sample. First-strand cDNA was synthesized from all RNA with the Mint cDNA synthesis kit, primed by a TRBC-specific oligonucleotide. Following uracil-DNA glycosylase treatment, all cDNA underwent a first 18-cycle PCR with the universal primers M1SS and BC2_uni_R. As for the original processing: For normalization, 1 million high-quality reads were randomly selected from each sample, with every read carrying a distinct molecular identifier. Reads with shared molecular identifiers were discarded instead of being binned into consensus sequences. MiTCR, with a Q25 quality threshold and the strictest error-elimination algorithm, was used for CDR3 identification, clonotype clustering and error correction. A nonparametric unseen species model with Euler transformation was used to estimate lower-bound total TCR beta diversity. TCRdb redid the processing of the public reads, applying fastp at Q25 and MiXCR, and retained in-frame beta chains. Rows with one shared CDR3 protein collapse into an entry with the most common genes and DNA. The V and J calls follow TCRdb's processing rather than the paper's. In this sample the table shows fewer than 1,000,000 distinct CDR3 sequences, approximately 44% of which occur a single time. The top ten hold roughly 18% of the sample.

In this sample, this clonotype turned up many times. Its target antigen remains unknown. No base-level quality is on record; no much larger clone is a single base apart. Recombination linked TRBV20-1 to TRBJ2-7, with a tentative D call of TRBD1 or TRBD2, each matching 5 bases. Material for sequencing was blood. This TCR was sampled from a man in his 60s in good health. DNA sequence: TGCAGTGCTAGAGGAGGGGCAACCTACGAGCAGTACTTC. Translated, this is CSARGGATYEQYF.